This T cell receptor (beta chain) was retrieved from a study of T-cell reconstitution after alpha-beta-depleted transplantation in children. This clonotype was seen at least ten times. Its antigen is still unknown. Unique molecular identifiers were incorporated during preparation of the TCRbeta library. TCRdb recomputed calls from the PCR reads with MiXCR, one row per CDR3 protein. The top ten hold around 2% of the sample, which has fewer than 550,000 distinct CDR3 sequences, about 10% seen once. CDR1 and CDR2 (germline): SGHRS, YFSETQ. The CDR3 is 15 residues long. Trimming at V came to 4 bases and at J to 3 bases, leaving 6 bases not matched to a gene. Study conclusions and caveats: The authors attributed T-cell counts and diversity one year after transplant mostly to newly produced T cells. Where alpha-beta T cells came from about two months after transplant was reportedly several hundred expanded graft clones.

This clonotype originated in a child aged 2 to 10 with inherited bone marrow failure, due to receive a stem cell transplant. The V gene is TRBV5-1, the J gene TRBJ2-1; 8 bases line up with TRBD2. The sample was PBMCs, taken before TCRalphabeta/CD19-depleted stem cell transplant. CDR3 in DNA: TGCGCCAGCAGCCCGCGGGGGGCGGACTACAATGAGCAGTTCTTC. Its translation: CASSPRGADYNEQFF.